The clone carrying this TCR beta chain came up a few times. In germline, CDR1 is DFQATT, CDR2 SNEGSKA (reference sequence). After removal of 8 bases from V and 1 base from J, the junction contained 12 bases not matched to a gene. The CDR3 loop spans 15 amino acids. TCRdb passed the RT-PCR reads through MiXCR, listing each CDR3 protein once. The profile shows more than 550,000 distinct CDR3 sequences, 12% to 15% of them singletons. The receptor's source is a female donor in good health, serving as a healthy control. Input material: memory CD4+ T cells from blood. The V gene is TRBV20-1, the J gene TRBJ2-7, with 9 bases lining up with TRBD1. The CDR3: CSLPNRQGGSYEQYF. The CDR3 DNA reads TGCAGTCTCCCGAACCGACAGGGGGGATCCTACGAGCAGTACTTC.